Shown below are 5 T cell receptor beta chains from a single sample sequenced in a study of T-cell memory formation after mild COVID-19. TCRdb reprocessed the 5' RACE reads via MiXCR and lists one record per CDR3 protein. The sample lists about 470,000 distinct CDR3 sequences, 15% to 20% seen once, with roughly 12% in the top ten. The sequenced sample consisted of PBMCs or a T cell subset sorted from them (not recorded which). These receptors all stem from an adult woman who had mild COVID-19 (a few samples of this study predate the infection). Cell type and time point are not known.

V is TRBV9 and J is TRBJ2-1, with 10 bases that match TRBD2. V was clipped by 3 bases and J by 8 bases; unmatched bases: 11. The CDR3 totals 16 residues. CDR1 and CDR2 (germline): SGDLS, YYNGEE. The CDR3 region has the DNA TGTGCCAGCAGCGAGAGAACAGCGGGAGGGGGCGATGAGCAGTTCTTC. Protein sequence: CASSERTAGGGDEQFF.

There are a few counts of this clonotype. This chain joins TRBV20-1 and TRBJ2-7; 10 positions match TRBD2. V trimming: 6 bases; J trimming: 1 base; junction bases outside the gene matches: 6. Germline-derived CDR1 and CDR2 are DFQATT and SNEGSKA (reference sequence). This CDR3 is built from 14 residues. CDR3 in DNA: TGCAGTGCGAGTGGACTAGCGGAGTCCTACGAGCAGTACTTC. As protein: CSASGLAESYEQYF.

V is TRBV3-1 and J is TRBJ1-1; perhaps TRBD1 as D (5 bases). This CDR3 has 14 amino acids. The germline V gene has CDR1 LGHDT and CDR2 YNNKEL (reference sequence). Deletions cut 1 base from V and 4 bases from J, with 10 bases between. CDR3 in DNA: TGTGCCAGCAGCCAAGTTCAGGGATTCACTGAAGCTTTCTTT. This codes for CASSQVQGFTEAFF.

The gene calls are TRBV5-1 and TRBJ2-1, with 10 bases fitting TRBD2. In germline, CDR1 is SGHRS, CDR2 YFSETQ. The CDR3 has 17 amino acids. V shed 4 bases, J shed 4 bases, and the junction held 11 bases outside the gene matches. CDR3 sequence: CASSLLIAGGEYNEQFF. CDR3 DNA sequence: TGCGCCAGCAGCCTATTAATAGCGGGAGGAGAATACAATGAGCAGTTCTTC.

Written as DNA, the CDR3 is TGTGCCAGCAGCTTACCCAGGGGTCCTAAGTACTTC. Translation gives CASSLPRGPKYF. V is TRBV7-9 and J is TRBJ2-4; D may be TRBD1 (6 bases). Looked up from germline, CDR1 is SEHNR and CDR2 is FQNEAQ (reference sequence). This CDR3 spans 12 amino acids. The V gene lost 2 bases and the J gene lost 14 bases, with 13 bases spanning the gap.